The TCR beta chain under discussion was sequenced for a study of metastatic and nonmetastatic thyroid tumors. Study-level findings and limits: Malignant thyroid tumors reportedly exceeded benign nodules significantly in TCR beta diversity, with the difference appearing in blood and tumor.

This clone has ten or more counts. Antigen unknown. TCRdb re-called the PCR reads with MiXCR. The table includes about 16,000 clones, roughly 25% detected once. Trimming took off 3 bases at V and 6 bases at J, with 12 bases between the two ends. The CDR3 length is 13 residues. CDR1 and CDR2 from the germline V gene are GTSNPN and SVGIG (reference sequence). No treatment of any kind had been given to any patient before thyroid surgery. The clonotype originates from a male donor with papillary thyroid cancer or a benign thyroid nodule (not recorded which). Some clones in this sample may be carry-over from other donors' samples. The gene calls are TRBV30 and TRBJ1-3, with TRBD1 as a possible D gene (5 bases). Sequenced sample: blood. CDR3 loop: CAWSRVGENTIYF. The DNA of the CDR3 is TGTGCCTGGAGCAGGGTCGGAGAAAACACCATATATTTT.